This is a list of T cell receptor beta chains from one sample in a study of immune cell composition in non-small cell lung cancer. Repertoires were generated with immunoSEQ multiplex PCR, while TCRdb's copy carries only in-frame clones and drops some. The table lists about 1,000 clones, roughly 87% of them singletons. The sequencing input was non-adjacent lung tissue. These receptors originate from a human donor with non-small cell lung cancer. Both conserved end residues are part of each CDR3. A D gene is named only where the DNA matches it firmly. Size is omitted from some rows. Given values are once, few, many or a class for expanded clones.

TRBV7-4,.,.,TRBJ2-2,CASSFRQNTGELFF,TGTGCCAGCAGCTTTAGACAGAACACCGGGGAGCTGTTTTTT
TRBV30,TRBD1,.,TRBJ2-5,CAWAYRGQETQYF,TGTGCCTGGGCATACAGGGGGCAGGAGACCCAGTACTTC
TRBV5-5,TRBD2,.,TRBJ2-5,CASSRATSGIVQETQYF,TGTGCCAGCAGCCGAGCCACTAGCGGAATTGTTCAAGAGACCCAGTACTTC
TRBV7-8,.,.,TRBJ2-1,CASSPEGRYGFEQFF,TGTGCCAGCAGCCCCGAGGGTCGCTACGGTTTCGAGCAGTTCTTC
TRBV11-2,.,few,TRBJ2-5,CASSLVGFRGETQYF,TGTGCCAGCAGCTTAGTCGGGTTTCGTGGGGAGACCCAGTACTTC
TRBV5-1,.,.,TRBJ2-7,CASSLAFSGSYEQYF,TGCGCCAGCAGCTTGGCGTTTTCAGGATCCTACGAGCAGTACTTC
TRBV1,.,.,TRBJ2-3,CTSSQALLDTQYF,TGCACCAGCAGCCAAGCTCTTTTAGATACGCAGTATTTT
TRBV7-9,.,.,TRBJ2-7,CASSLGTGNPGQYF,TGTGCCAGCAGCTTAGGAACAGGCAACCCGGGGCAGTACTTC
TRBV18,TRBD1,large,TRBJ1-2,CASSPDTTGRMNGYTF,TGTGCCAGCTCACCAGATACGACAGGGAGGATGAATGGCTACACCTTC
TRBV18,.,.,TRBJ2-5,CASSPPSVGETQYF,TGTGCCAGCTCACCACCGTCGGTTGGAGAGACCCAGTACTTC
TRBV29-1,.,.,TRBJ2-3,CSVLSRTDTQYF,TGCAGCGTTCTCTCCCGCACAGATACGCAGTATTTT
TRBV2,.,once,TRBJ1-2,CASSFRQVDGYTF,TGTGCCAGCAGTTTTAGACAGGTGGATGGCTACACCTTC
TRBV5-1,.,.,TRBJ2-6,CASSSGVSGANVLTF,TGCGCCAGCAGCTCCGGGGTATCTGGGGCCAACGTCCTGACTTTC
TRBV6-1,TRBD1,.,TRBJ1-4,CASLDLDRGFEKLFF,TGTGCCAGCCTTGACCTGGACAGGGGCTTCGAAAAACTGTTTTTT
TRBV7-9,.,.,TRBJ2-5,CASSLDRRAQYF,TGTGCCAGCAGCTTAGACCGCCGGGCCCAGTACTTC
TRBV19,TRBD2,.,TRBJ2-1,CATRLGGGHGGEQFF,TGTGCCACCCGCCTGGGCGGGGGTCATGGGGGTGAGCAGTTCTTC
TRBV7-6,.,.,TRBJ2-2,CASSRQVGTGELFF,TGTGCCAGCAGCCGGCAGGTGGGCACCGGGGAGCTGTTTTTT
TRBV7-9,TRBD1,.,TRBJ1-6,CASSIGQGYSPLHF,TGTGCCAGCAGCATCGGACAGGGGTATTCACCCCTCCACTTT
TRBV19,TRBD1,.,TRBJ1-2,CASSRDRGPGGYGYTF,TGTGCCAGTAGTAGGGACAGGGGGCCAGGGGGATATGGCTACACCTTC
TRBV5-1,.,once,TRBJ2-1,CASSSAGAYNEQFF,TGCGCCAGCAGCTCGGCAGGGGCCTACAATGAGCAGTTCTTC
TRBV7-2,TRBD1,.,TRBJ1-1,CASSWRGQGGEKAFF,TGTGCCAGCAGTTGGAGGGGACAGGGGGGGGAAAAAGCTTTCTTT
TRBV5-1,TRBD2,.,TRBJ2-3,CASSWTGGGAWATSTDTQYF,TGCGCCAGCAGCTGGACCGGCGGGGGGGCTTGGGCTACTAGCACAGATACGCAGTATTTT
TRBV6-6,.,.,TRBJ2-2,CASSKQGGSAGELFF,TGTGCCAGCAGCAAACAGGGAGGGTCGGCCGGGGAGCTGTTTTTT
TRBV7-9,TRBD1,.,TRBJ1-4,CASSGDREREKLFF,TGTGCCAGCAGCGGAGACAGGGAACGAGAAAAACTGTTTTTT
TRBV7-8,TRBD2,.,TRBJ2-1,CASSLGAGGLNEQFF,TGTGCCAGCAGCTTAGGAGCGGGAGGGTTGAATGAGCAGTTCTTC
TRBV5-5,.,.,TRBJ1-3,CASSLVIVGQITGNTIYF,TGTGCCAGCAGCTTGGTTATTGTGGGACAAATAACTGGAAACACCATATATTTT
TRBV5-4,TRBD2,.,TRBJ2-7,CASSSSFEGGSYEQYF,TGTGCCAGCAGCTCCTCGTTCGAGGGAGGGTCCTACGAGCAGTACTTC
TRBV15,TRBD2,.,TRBJ2-1,CATSRGWGGGPSYNEQFF,TGTGCCACCAGCAGAGGGTGGGGCGGGGGGCCTTCCTACAATGAGCAGTTCTTC
TRBV29-1,TRBD1,.,TRBJ1-2,CSVDASGGRGYGYTF,TGCAGCGTTGACGCCTCAGGGGGCAGGGGCTATGGCTACACCTTC
TRBV6-5,.,.,TRBJ1-4,CASSYSTGINEKLFF,TGTGCCAGCAGTTACTCGACAGGAATTAATGAAAAACTGTTTTTT
TRBV7-2,TRBD2,.,TRBJ2-3,CASSTRTSGGTDTQYF,TGTGCCAGCAGCACTCGGACTAGCGGGGGCACAGATACGCAGTATTTT
TRBV5-1,TRBD1,once,TRBJ1-2,CASSLAETGGDGYTF,TGCGCCAGCAGCTTGGCCGAAACAGGGGGAGATGGCTACACCTTC
TRBV6-1,TRBD1,.,TRBJ1-2,CASSEPPDRGQNGYTF,TGTGCCAGCAGTGAACCGCCGGACAGGGGGCAGAATGGCTACACCTTC
TRBV2,TRBD2,.,TRBJ2-4,CASSAQVAGNIQYF,TGTGCCAGCAGTGCTCAAGTAGCGGGAAACATTCAGTACTTC
TRBV6-1,.,few,TRBJ2-7,CASRINEQGHEQYF,TGTGCCAGCAGGATAAACGAGCAGGGTCACGAGCAGTACTTC
TRBV7-2,.,.,TRBJ1-2,CASSLGFGLGLRGYTF,TGTGCCAGCAGCTTAGGATTTGGCCTTGGGTTGCGGGGCTACACCTTC
TRBV27,.,.,TRBJ2-7,CASTPAGTYEQYF,TGTGCCAGCACCCCCGCAGGGACCTACGAGCAGTACTTC
TRBV7-9,TRBD1,.,TRBJ2-1,CASSPLPGQGNEQFF,TGTGCCAGCAGCCCGCTACCGGGACAGGGCAATGAGCAGTTCTTC
TRBV6-1,.,.,TRBJ2-3,CASSDSHEQTQYF,TGTGCCAGCAGTGATAGCCATGAGCAGACGCAGTATTTT
TRBV10-3,TRBD1,.,TRBJ2-7,CAISDGSTGVYEQYF,TGTGCCATCAGTGATGGTAGTACAGGGGTCTACGAGCAGTACTTC
TRBV6-4,TRBD2,large,TRBJ2-1,CASSDSTSGGDEQFF,TGTGCCAGCAGTGACTCGACTAGCGGGGGGGATGAGCAGTTCTTC
TRBV6-5,.,.,TRBJ1-3,CASSTPGNTIYF,TGTGCCAGCAGTACACCTGGAAACACCATATATTTT
TRBV18,.,.,TRBJ2-2,CASSTYQNTGELFF,TGTGCCAGCTCAACTTACCAGAACACCGGGGAGCTGTTTTTT
TRBV11-2,.,once,TRBJ1-2,CASSISRGSGYGYTF,TGTGCCAGCAGCATAAGCAGGGGTTCTGGCTATGGCTACACCTTC
TRBV5-1,TRBD1,.,TRBJ2-3,CASSLDRGFSYYTDTQYF,TGCGCCAGCAGCCTAGACAGGGGGTTCTCCTATTACACAGATACGCAGTATTTT
TRBV13,.,.,TRBJ1-4,CASSLRGTTNEKLFF,TGTGCCAGCAGCTTACGGGGGACAACTAATGAAAAACTGTTTTTT
TRBV29-1,TRBD1,.,TRBJ2-2,CSVHTGGTGELFF,TGCAGCGTTCATACAGGGGGTACCGGGGAGCTGTTTTTT
TRBV12-5,.,.,TRBJ2-5,CASGGDSQYF,TGTGCTAGTGGAGGGGACTCCCAGTACTTC
TRBV7-9,TRBD2,.,TRBJ2-2,CASSPSGRPGELFF,TGTGCCAGCAGCCCGAGCGGGAGGCCCGGGGAGCTGTTTTTT
TRBV9,TRBD1,.,TRBJ1-2,CASSAGTGGLYGYTF,TGTGCCAGCAGCGCCGGGACAGGGGGCCTATATGGCTACACCTTC
TRBV10-2,TRBD2,.,TRBJ2-2,CASSSSGGTSGELFF,TGCGCCAGCAGTTCTAGCGGGGGGACAAGCGGGGAGCTGTTTTTT
TRBV29-1,TRBD1,.,TRBJ1-5,CSVEVTGGNQPQHF,TGCAGCGTTGAAGTGACAGGGGGCAATCAGCCCCAGCATTTT
TRBV7-9,TRBD1,once,TRBJ1-1,CASSLEGQAARAFF,TGTGCCAGCAGCTTGGAAGGACAGGCGGCGCGGGCTTTCTTT
TRBV5-4,TRBD1,.,TRBJ2-7,CASSPAGTGAHEQYF,TGTGCCAGCAGCCCTGCCGGGACAGGGGCCCACGAGCAGTACTTC
TRBV6-5,.,few,TRBJ2-2,CASSYSSAGELFF,TGTGCCAGCAGTTACTCGTCCGCCGGGGAGCTGTTTTTT
TRBV4-3,.,.,TRBJ2-7,CASSQDPRGDEQYF,TGCGCCAGCAGCCAAGACCCACGAGGAGACGAGCAGTACTTC
TRBV21-1,.,once,TRBJ1-4,CASSKTATNEKLFF,TGTGCCAGCAGCAAGACAGCAACTAATGAAAAACTGTTTTTT
TRBV7-9,TRBD2,few,TRBJ2-3,CASSLNSGSMTDTQYF,TGTGCCAGCAGCTTAAATAGCGGGAGTATGACAGATACGCAGTATTTT
TRBV6-5,.,once,TRBJ2-7,CASSYPGTYEQYF,TGTGCCAGCAGTTACCCGGGGACCTACGAGCAGTACTTC